This T cell receptor (beta chain) was sequenced during a study of blood T cell repertoires in COVID-19. Looking at the study overall: Whether acute or convalescent, the COVID-19 samples came from the United States, Italy and Spain. Sources were T cells, B-cell-depleted T cells, or PBMCs; the material itself was cDNA or gDNA.

In the source study's methods: Estimation of nucleated cell counts relied on the amplification of reference gene primers. Using immunoSEQ multiplex PCR, the repertoire was profiled, and TCRdb retains in-frame clones only, with some absent. D and trimming were read from the DNA, whereas the V and J calls and clone size are those reported in that table. The data hold approximately 300,000 clones, with 87% observed a single time. Germline V gene data show CDR1 as SEHNR and CDR2 as FQNEAQ (reference sequence). The CDR3 is 14 residues long. V lost 1 base and J lost 4, with 7 bases in between. Source material: peripheral blood. The clonotype comes from a man in his forties or fifties with active or convalescent COVID-19. The chain has TRBV7-9 and TRBJ1-4; D is undetermined. This CDR3 is CASSLDSNNEKLFF. The CDR3 DNA reads as TGTGCCAGCAGCTTAGACAGCAATAATGAAAAACTGTTTTTT.